This T cell receptor (beta chain) is drawn from a study of T cells after yellow fever vaccination. CDR1 and CDR2 from the germline V gene are SGDLS and YYNGEE. V was shortened by 3 bases and J by 0 bases, with 22 bases between the two germline ends. The CDR3 contains 19 residues. This clonotype appeared a few times. TCRdb redid the calling of the 5' RACE reads with MiXCR, one entry per CDR3 protein. The sample contains roughly 180,000 distinct CDR3 sequences, approximately 6.2% of which appear only once. The TCR originated in a man between 18 and 29 years old who received the YFV17D yellow fever vaccine. This specimen was CD4+ T cells sorted from PBMCs, taken on the day of the first yellow fever vaccination. V and J are TRBV9 and TRBJ2-4; a weak D match, TRBD2 (6 bases). For the CDR3, the DNA is TGTGCCAGCAGCGAAGGCCGGGACTCTCGGTCTTTAGCCAAAAACATTCAGTACTTC. It codes for CASSEGRDSRSLAKNIQYF.